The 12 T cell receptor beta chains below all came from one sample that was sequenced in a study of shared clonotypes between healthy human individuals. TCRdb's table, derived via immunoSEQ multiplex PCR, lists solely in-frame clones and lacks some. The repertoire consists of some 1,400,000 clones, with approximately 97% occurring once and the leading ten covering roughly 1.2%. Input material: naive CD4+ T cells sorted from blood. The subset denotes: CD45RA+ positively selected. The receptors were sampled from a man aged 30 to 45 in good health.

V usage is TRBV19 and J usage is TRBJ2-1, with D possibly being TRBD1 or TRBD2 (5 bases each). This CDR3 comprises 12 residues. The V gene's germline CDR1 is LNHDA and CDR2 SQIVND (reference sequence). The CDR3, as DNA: TGTGCGAGCGGACAACGGGCGGATGAGCAGTTCTTC. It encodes CASGQRADEQFF.

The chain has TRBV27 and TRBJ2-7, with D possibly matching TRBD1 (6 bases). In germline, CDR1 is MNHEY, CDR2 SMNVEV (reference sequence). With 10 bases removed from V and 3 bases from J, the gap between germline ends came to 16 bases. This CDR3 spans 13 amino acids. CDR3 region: CATGGTLSYEQYF. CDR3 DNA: TGTGCCACCGGTGGGACATTGAGCTACGAGCAGTACTTC.

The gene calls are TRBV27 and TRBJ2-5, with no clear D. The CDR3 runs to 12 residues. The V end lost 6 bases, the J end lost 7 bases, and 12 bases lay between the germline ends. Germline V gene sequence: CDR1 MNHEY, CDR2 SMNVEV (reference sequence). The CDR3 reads CASSDPVGTQYF. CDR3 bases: TGTGCCAGCAGCGACCCAGTAGGGACCCAGTACTTC.

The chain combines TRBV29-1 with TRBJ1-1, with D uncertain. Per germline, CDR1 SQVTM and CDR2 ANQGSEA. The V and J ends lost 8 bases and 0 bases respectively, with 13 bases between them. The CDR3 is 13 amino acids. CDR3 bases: TGCAGCTATACGGAACAGTTGAACACTGAAGCTTTCTTT. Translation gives CSYTEQLNTEAFF.

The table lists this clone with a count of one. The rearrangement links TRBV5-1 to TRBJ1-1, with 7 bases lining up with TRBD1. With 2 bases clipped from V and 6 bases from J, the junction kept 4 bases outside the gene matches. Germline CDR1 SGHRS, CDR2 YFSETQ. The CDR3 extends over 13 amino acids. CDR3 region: CASSFTGESEAFF. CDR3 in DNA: TGCGCCAGCAGCTTTACAGGGGAATCTGAAGCTTTCTTT.

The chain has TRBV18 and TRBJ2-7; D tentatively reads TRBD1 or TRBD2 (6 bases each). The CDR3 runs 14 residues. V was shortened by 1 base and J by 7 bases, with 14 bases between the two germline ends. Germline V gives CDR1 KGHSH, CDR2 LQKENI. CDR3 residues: CASSPLEGGREQYF. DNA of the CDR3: TGTGCCAGCTCACCACTAGAGGGGGGCAGAGAGCAGTACTTC.

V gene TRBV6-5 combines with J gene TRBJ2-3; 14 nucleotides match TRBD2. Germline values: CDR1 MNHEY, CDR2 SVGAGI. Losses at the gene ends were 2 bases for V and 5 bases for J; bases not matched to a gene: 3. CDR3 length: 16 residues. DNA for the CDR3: TGTGCCAGCAGTTACGGACTAGCGGGAGGAGAAGATACGCAGTATTTT. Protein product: CASSYGLAGGEDTQYF.

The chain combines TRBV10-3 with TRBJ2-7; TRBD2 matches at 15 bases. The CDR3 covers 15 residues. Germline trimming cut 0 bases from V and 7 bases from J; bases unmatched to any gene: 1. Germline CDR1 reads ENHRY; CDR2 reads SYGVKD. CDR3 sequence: CAISESGTSGREQYF. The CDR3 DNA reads TGTGCCATCAGTGAGTCCGGGACTAGCGGGAGGGAGCAGTACTTC.

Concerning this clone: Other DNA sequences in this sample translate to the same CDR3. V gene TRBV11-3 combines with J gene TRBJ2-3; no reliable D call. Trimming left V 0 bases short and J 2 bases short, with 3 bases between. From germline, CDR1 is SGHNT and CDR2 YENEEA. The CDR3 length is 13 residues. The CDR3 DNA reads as TGTGCCAGCAGCTTAGATCTCACAGATACGCAGTATTTT. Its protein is CASSLDLTDTQYF.

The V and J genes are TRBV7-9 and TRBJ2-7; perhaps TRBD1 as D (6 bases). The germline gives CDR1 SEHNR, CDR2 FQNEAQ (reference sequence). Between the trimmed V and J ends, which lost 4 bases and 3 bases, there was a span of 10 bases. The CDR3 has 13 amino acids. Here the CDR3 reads CASSSRQDYEQYF. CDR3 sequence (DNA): TGTGCCAGCAGCTCCCGACAGGACTACGAGCAGTACTTC.

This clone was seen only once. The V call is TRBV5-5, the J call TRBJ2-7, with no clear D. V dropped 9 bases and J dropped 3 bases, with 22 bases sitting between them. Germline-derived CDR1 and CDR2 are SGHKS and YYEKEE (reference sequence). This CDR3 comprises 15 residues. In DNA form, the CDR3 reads TGTGCCACTAGATATGGGCCAGGTTCTTTCTACGAGCAGTACTTC. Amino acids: CATRYGPGSFYEQYF.

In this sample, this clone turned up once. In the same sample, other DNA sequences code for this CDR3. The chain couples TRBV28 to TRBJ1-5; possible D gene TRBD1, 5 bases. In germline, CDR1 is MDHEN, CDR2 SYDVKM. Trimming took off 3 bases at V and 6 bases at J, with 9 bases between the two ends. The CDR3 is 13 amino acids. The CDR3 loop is CASSFRGAQPQHF. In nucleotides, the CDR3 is TGTGCCAGCAGTTTCCGGGGCGCTCAGCCCCAGCATTTT.